This T cell receptor (beta chain) derives from a study of identical twins. All donors comprised healthy Caucasians. The table lists this clonotype with a few counts. Unique molecular identifiers were in the cDNA, with template-switch universal primer binding. TCRdb passed the 5' RACE reads through MiXCR, listing each CDR3 protein once. The data contain hundreds of thousands of distinct CDR3 sequences, approximately 13% of them singletons. The germline gives CDR1 MNHEY, CDR2 SVGAGI. The CDR3 covers 16 residues. The V gene lost 0 bases and the J gene lost 1 base, with 9 bases spanning the gap. The sample was also linked to a second study, of yellow fever vaccine responses in identical twins. That source adds: On the reported evidence, twins' vaccine T cell responses seemed partly convergent and partly personalized.

The sample comprised PBMCs. This chain links TRBV6-5 with TRBJ2-2, with D uncertain. This receptor was identified in a young woman in good health. The CDR3 nucleotides read TGTGCCAGCAGTTACTCGACGGGCTTGAACACCGGGGAGCTGTTTTTT. Amino acid sequence: CASSYSTGLNTGELFF.